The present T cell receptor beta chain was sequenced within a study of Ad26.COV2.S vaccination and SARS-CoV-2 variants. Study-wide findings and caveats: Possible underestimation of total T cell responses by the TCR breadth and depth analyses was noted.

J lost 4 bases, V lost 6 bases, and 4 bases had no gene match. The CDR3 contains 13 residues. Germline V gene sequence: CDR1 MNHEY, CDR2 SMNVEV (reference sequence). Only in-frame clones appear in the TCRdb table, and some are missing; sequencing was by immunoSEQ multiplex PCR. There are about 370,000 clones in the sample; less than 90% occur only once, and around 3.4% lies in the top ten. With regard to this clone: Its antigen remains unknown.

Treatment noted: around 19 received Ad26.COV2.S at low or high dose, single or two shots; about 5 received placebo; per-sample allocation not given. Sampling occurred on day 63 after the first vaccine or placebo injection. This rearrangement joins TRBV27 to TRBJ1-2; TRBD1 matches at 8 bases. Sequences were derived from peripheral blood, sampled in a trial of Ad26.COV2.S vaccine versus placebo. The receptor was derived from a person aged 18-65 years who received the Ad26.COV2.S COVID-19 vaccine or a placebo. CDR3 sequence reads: CASSTDRGYGYTF. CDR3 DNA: TGTGCCAGCAGCACCGACAGGGGCTATGGCTACACCTTC.